The clone carrying this T cell receptor beta chain is medium-sized by share. Its antigen is undetermined. At the time of active disease, bone marrow was collected from every patient. The CDR3 loop spans 11 amino acids. Per germline, CDR1 MGHRA and CDR2 YSYEKL. Trimming took 5 bases from V and 4 from J, leaving 3 bases between them. The sample belongs to a study of read filtering for tumor transcriptome and immune sequencing. About the study: Among patients, some 17 were male and 15 or so female, aged about 47 to 80 (mean about 66).

The study, taken as a whole, reports: IR-seq and RNA-seq agreed better without single-read clonotypes. About 81.9% of IR-seq clonotypes had a single read, yet these held about 3.5% of reads.

From roughly 390 ng of RNA, a library with molecular barcoded alpha/delta and beta/gamma adaptors was made. TCRdb itself ran the reads through MiXCR, one entry per CDR3 protein. The sample holds tens of thousands of distinct CDR3 sequences, 15% to 20% seen once. The receptor comes from a donor aged 40 or over with multiple myeloma. This chain uses TRBV4-1 with TRBJ2-1; D is unclear. Sequenced material: a population of CD138-negative cells sorted from bone marrow. In DNA, the CDR3 is TGCGCCAGCAGCTCATACAATGAGCAGTTCTTC. Its protein is CASSSYNEQFF.